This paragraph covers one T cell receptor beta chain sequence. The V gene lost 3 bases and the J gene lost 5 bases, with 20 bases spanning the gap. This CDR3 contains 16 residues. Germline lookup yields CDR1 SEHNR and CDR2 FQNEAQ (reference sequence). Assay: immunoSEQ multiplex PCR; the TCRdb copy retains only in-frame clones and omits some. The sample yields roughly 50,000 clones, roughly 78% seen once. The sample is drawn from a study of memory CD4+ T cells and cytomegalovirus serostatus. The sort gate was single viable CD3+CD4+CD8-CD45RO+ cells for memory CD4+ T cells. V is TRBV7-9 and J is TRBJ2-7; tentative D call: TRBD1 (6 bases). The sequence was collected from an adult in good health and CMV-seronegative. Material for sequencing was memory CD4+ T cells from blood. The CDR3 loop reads CASSFDGQLVFDEQYF. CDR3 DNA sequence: TGTGCCAGCAGCTTCGACGGACAGTTGGTTTTCGACGAGCAGTACTTC.